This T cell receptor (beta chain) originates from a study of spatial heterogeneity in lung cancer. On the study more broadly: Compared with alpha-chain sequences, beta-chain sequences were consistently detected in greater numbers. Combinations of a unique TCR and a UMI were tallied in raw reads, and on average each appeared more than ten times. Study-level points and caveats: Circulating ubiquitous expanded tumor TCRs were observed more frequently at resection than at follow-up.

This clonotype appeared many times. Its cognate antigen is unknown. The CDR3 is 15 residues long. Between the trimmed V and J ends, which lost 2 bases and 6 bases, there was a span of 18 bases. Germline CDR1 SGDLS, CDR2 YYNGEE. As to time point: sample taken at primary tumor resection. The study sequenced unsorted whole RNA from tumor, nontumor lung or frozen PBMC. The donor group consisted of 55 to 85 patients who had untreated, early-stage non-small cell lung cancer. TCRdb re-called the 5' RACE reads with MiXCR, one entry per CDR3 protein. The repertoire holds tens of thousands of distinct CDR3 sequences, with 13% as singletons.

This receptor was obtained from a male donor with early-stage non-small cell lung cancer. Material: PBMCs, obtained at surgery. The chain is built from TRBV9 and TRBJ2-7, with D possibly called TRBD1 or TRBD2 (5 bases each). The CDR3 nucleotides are TGTGCCAGCAGCGTCGAGGGGCGTTCCACCGGCGAGCAGTACTTC. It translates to CASSVEGRSTGEQYF.